What follows are 18 T cell receptor beta chains derived from one specimen sequenced in a study of T-cell reconstitution after alpha-beta-depleted transplantation in children. Unique molecular identifiers were incorporated when the TCRbeta library was constructed. TCRdb re-called the PCR reads through MiXCR, storing one row per CDR3 protein. Altogether roughly 200,000 distinct CDR3 sequences are present, roughly 8.3% being singletons, with the ten largest covering 35% to 45%. This specimen was PBMCs, mostly from graft donor cells, taken 360 days after TCRalphabeta/CD19-depleted stem cell transplant. The receptor source for this set is a male patient aged 2 to 10 who had a stem cell transplant for acute myeloid leukemia, so the T cells may come from the graft donor.

The chain uses TRBV5-6 and TRBJ2-5; the D gene is possibly TRBD1 (6 bases). CDR3 length: 14 amino acids. Trimming removed 3 bases at V and 4 bases at J, with 13 bases between. In germline, CDR1 is SGHDT, CDR2 YYEEEE. The CDR3 here is CASSSNRVTETQYF. As DNA, the CDR3 is TGTGCCAGCAGCTCTAACAGGGTAACAGAGACCCAGTACTTC.

This clonotype was recorded a few times. V is TRBV12-3 or TRBV12-4 and J is TRBJ2-3, with TRBD1 matching 8 bases. The CDR3 is 15 residues long. V was clipped by 3 bases and J by 5 bases; unmatched bases: 7. CDR3 nucleotide sequence: TGTGCCAGCAGTTTGGAGACAGGGGTAAGAGATACGCAGTATTTT. It encodes CASSLETGVRDTQYF.

The V call is TRBV25-1, the J call TRBJ1-2, with D possibly TRBD1 on 5 matching bases. Germline V gives CDR1 MGHDK, CDR2 SYGVNS. The length of the CDR3 is 13 residues. V lost 6 bases to trimming and J lost 7 bases, with 15 bases between them. This CDR3 reads CASRQDGIRGYTF. In DNA form, the CDR3 reads TGTGCCAGCAGACAGGACGGTATACGTGGCTACACCTTC.

The J gene is TRBJ2-4, the V gene TRBV12-3 or TRBV12-4; no clear D gene. The V gene lost 6 bases and the J gene lost 3 bases, with 9 bases spanning the gap. The length of the CDR3 is 13 residues. CDR3 nucleotides: TGTGCCAGCAGGGGCGTAGGCAAAAACATTCAGTACTTC. It translates to CASRGVGKNIQYF.

V and J are TRBV6-1 and TRBJ1-6, with unresolved D. Germline loops: CDR1 MNHNS, CDR2 SASEGT. CDR3 length: 15 residues. Trimming pared 6 bases from V and 6 bases from J, leaving 15 bases between. The CDR3, as DNA: TGTGCCAGCAGCAACGGAGGCCTAGTTAATTCACCCCTCCACTTT. Protein sequence: CASSNGGLVNSPLHF.

This clonotype was observed a few times. The rearrangement joins TRBV12-5 to TRBJ2-7; D assignment may be TRBD1 or TRBD2 (6 bases each). Germline-derived CDR1 and CDR2 are LGHNT and FRNRAP. Trimming pared 7 bases from V and 0 bases from J, leaving 13 bases between. The CDR3 sequence is 14 residues long. The CDR3 loop is CASVGGQHSYEQYF. The CDR3, as DNA: TGTGCTAGTGTCGGGGGACAACACTCCTACGAGCAGTACTTC.

The chain employs TRBV7-3 and TRBJ2-1; the match to TRBD2 covers 9 bases. The V gene's germline CDR1 is SGHTA and CDR2 FQGTGA. The CDR3 extends over 16 amino acids. Germline trimming cut 5 bases from V and 8 bases from J; bases unmatched to any gene: 13. CDR3 nucleotide sequence: TGTGCCAGCAGCCCAAAGCGGGAGGATGGCTGGGATGAGCAGTTCTTC. Translated, it gives CASSPKREDGWDEQFF.

This clonotype has more than one count but fewer than ten. The rearrangement joins TRBV7-3 to TRBJ2-1; the D gene is possibly TRBD2 (5 bases). The CDR3 covers 14 residues. CDR1 and CDR2 from the germline V gene are SGHTA and FQGTGA. V was pared by 5 bases and J by 6 bases, with 14 bases between. The DNA of the CDR3 is TGTGCCAGCAGCCCGGATAGCGCTTCCAATGAGCAGTTCTTC. Protein sequence: CASSPDSASNEQFF.

The V and J genes are TRBV25-1 and TRBJ2-5; perhaps TRBD1 as D (5 bases). The germline V and J ends were trimmed by 1 base and 3 bases, with 9 bases remaining between them. Germline CDR1 and CDR2: MGHDK and SYGVNS. This CDR3 has 14 residues. CDR3 in DNA: TGTGCCAGCAGTGAATGGCAGGGCGAAGAGACCCAGTACTTC. Residues: CASSEWQGEETQYF.

This clonotype was seen at least ten times. V and J are TRBV4-3 and TRBJ2-7; D unresolved. There are 13 residues in the CDR3. CDR1 and CDR2 from the germline V gene are LGHNA and YSLEER. The V and J ends lost 4 bases and 2 bases respectively, with 9 bases between them. The CDR3 DNA reads as TGCGCCAGCAGCCCCGGATACGCCTACGAGCAGTACTTC. Translating gives CASSPGYAYEQYF.

This clonotype was picked up many times. The chain combines TRBV12-3 or TRBV12-4 with TRBJ2-1; TRBD1 matches at 10 bases. Trimming removed 1 base from V and 8 bases from J; junction bases left unmatched: 5. This CDR3 region has 15 residues. The DNA for the CDR3 is TGTGCCAGCAGTTTAGAGGACAGGGGGGGAGATGAGCAGTTCTTC. It yields the protein CASSLEDRGGDEQFF.

V is TRBV7-9 and J is TRBJ2-1; D is unresolved. The germline V gene has CDR1 SEHNR and CDR2 FQNEAQ (reference sequence). Trimming took 3 bases from V and 0 from J, leaving 12 bases between them. This CDR3 is built from 16 residues. As DNA, the CDR3 is TGTGCCAGCAGCTTCTCCCGTGAGAGCTCCTACAATGAGCAGTTCTTC. This sequence encodes CASSFSRESSYNEQFF.

This clonotype has ten or more counts. The rearrangement links TRBV29-1 to TRBJ2-1; D is possibly TRBD1 or TRBD2 (6 bases each). CDR1 and CDR2 (germline): SQVTM, ANQGSEA. The CDR3 contains 15 residues. The CDR3 protein is CRVGAPGEANGEQFF. The CDR3 coding sequence is TGCAGGGTGGGGGCCCCAGGGGAGGCTAACGGGGAGCAGTTCTTC.

This clonotype turned up a few times. V is TRBV3-1 and J is TRBJ2-1, with 9 bases identical to TRBD1. The length of the CDR3 is 15 residues. CDR1 and CDR2 from the germline V gene are LGHDT and YNNKEL (reference sequence). V gave up 4 bases and J gave up 9 bases; unmatched junction bases: 10. For the CDR3, the DNA is TGTGCCAGCAGCCGTCCCGGGACAGGGTCAGCTGAGCAGTTCTTC. This codes for CASSRPGTGSAEQFF.

This clonotype was seen repeatedly, ten times or more. The rearrangement joins TRBV12-3 or TRBV12-4 to TRBJ2-5; D gene uncertain. V lost 5 bases, J lost 7 bases, and 14 bases lay in between. The CDR3 spans 13 residues. The CDR3 loop reads CASSPEWVGTQYF. DNA of the CDR3: TGTGCCAGCAGTCCCGAATGGGTTGGGACCCAGTACTTC.

This clonotype was observed a handful of times. The V call is TRBV11-3, the J call TRBJ2-1; 11 positions match TRBD2. Per germline, CDR1 SGHNT and CDR2 YENEEA. CDR3 length: 15 residues. Germline trimming cut 5 bases from V and 10 bases from J; bases unmatched to any gene: 10. The CDR3 sequence is CASSPVAGGREEQFF. The CDR3, as DNA: TGTGCCAGCAGCCCGGTAGCGGGAGGGCGCGAGGAGCAGTTCTTC.

This clonotype was counted at least ten times. The gene calls are TRBV5-1 and TRBJ2-4; TRBD1 aligns across 9 bases. The CDR3 consists of 16 residues. Germline loops: CDR1 SGHRS, CDR2 YFSETQ. With 0 bases clipped from V and 6 bases from J, the junction kept 7 bases outside the gene matches. CDR3 amino acids: CASSLGTTGQGNIQYF. CDR3 DNA: TGCGCCAGCAGCTTGGGTACAACGGGACAGGGAAACATTCAGTACTTC.

This sequence joins TRBV5-1 and TRBJ2-3; D might be TRBD1 or TRBD2, each matching 5 bases. Germline V lookup: CDR1 SGHRS, CDR2 YFSETQ. This CDR3 is built from 16 residues. V was clipped by 1 base and J by 0 bases, with 12 bases between them. CDR3 in DNA: TGCGCCAGCAGCTTGCAGGGACCAGCTAGCACAGATACGCAGTATTTT. It is translated as CASSLQGPASTDTQYF.